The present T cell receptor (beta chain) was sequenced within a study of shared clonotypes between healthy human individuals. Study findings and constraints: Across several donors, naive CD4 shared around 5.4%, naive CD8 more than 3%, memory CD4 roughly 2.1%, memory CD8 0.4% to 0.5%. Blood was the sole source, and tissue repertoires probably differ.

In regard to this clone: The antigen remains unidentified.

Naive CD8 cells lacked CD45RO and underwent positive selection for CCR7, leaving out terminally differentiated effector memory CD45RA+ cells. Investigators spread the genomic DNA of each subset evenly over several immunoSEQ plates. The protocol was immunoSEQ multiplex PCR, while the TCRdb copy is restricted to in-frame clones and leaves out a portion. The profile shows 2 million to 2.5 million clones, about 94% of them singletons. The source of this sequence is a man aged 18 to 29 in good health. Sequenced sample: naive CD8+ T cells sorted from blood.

DNA for the CDR3: TGTGCCAGCAGTTACGCAACACTCTATGGCTACACCTTC. This translates into CASSYATLYGYTF. The genes are TRBV6-5 and TRBJ1-2; no firm D call. The V end was cut by 2 bases, the J end by 4 bases, with 8 bases between. The CDR3 spans 13 residues. CDR1 and CDR2 (germline): MNHEY, SVGAGI.